This passage covers 25 T cell receptor beta chains from one sample sequenced in a study of cytomegalovirus exposure and HLA in healthy donors. The PCR made use of 60 Vbeta and 13 Jbeta primers. Profiled with immunoSEQ multiplex PCR; TCRdb holds only in-frame clones, not every one. The data hold about 160,000 clones, with 65% to 85% observed a single time. Sequenced sample: PBMCs. These receptors were collected from a male donor in good health and CMV-seropositive.

This clone was counted between two and nine times. The CDR3 reads CASSLDFAGGKQETQYF. The CDR3 region has the DNA TGTGCCAGCAGCTTAGATTTTGCAGGGGGTAAACAAGAGACCCAGTACTTC. The V gene is TRBV11-2, the J gene TRBJ2-5; 7 bases are a match to TRBD1. The length of the CDR3 is 17 residues. The germline CDR1 and CDR2 sequences are SGHAT and FQNNGV. The V segment lost 0 bases and the J segment 2 bases; nucleotides outside the gene matches: 9.

Only one count was recorded for this clone. The chain couples TRBV7-2 to TRBJ1-6; 7 nucleotides align to TRBD1. V gave up 5 bases and J gave up 6 bases; unmatched junction bases: 10. The CDR3 sequence is 16 residues long. Germline V lookup: CDR1 SGHTA, CDR2 FQGNSA. DNA of the CDR3: TGTGCCAGCAGCGGAGCTGGGACAGTCTTTAATTCACCCCTCCACTTT. This codes for CASSGAGTVFNSPLHF. The full variable domain, in which reference TRBV7-2 and TRBJ1-6 provide the parts outside the CDR3, is GAGVSQSPSNKVTEKGKDVELRCDPISGHTALYWYRQSLGQGLEFLIYFQGNSAPDKSGLPSDRFSAERTGGSVSTLTIQRTQQEDSAVYLCASSGAGTVFNSPLHFGNGTRLTVT.

The V and J genes are TRBV28 and TRBJ2-3; 8 nucleotides match TRBD1. The ends lost 6 bases at V and 0 bases at J; junction bases unmatched: 2. CDR1 MDHEN and CDR2 SYDVKM come from the germline V gene. CDR3 length: 14 residues. The CDR3 sequence: CASSQGASTDTQYF. The CDR3 nucleotides read TGTGCCAGCAGCCAGGGGGCTAGCACAGATACGCAGTATTTT. The full variable domain, in which reference TRBV28 and TRBJ2-3 provide the parts outside the CDR3, is DVKVTQSSRYLVKRTGEKVFLECVQDMDHENMFWYRQDPGLGLRLIYFSYDVKMKEKGDIPEGYSVSREKKERFSLILESASTNQTSMYLCASSQGASTDTQYFGPGTRLTVL.

The V gene is TRBV15, the J gene TRBJ2-3, with D possibly matching TRBD2 (5 bases). CDR1 is LNHNV and CDR2 is YYDKDF in the germline V gene (reference sequence). The CDR3 totals 18 residues. Trimming removed 1 base from V and 0 bases from J, with 17 bases in between. The CDR3 reads CATSRVGDWAESTDTQYF. The CDR3 nucleotides read TGTGCCACCAGCAGAGTGGGAGACTGGGCCGAAAGCACAGATACGCAGTATTTT.

This clone was seen a single time. The chain has TRBV18 and TRBJ2-1, with 9 nucleotides matching TRBD2. CDR1 KGHSH and CDR2 LQKENI come from the germline V gene. V was pared by 0 bases and J by 3 bases, with 27 bases of the junction left unmatched. The CDR3 is made up of 24 amino acids. DNA for the CDR3: TGTGCCAGCTCACCACCGTCCGACAGGGCGTCTAGCGGGAACCAGGCTTCGGTCTACAATGAGCAGTTCTTC. It codes for CASSPPSDRASSGNQASVYNEQFF.

The V and J genes are TRBV6-4 and TRBJ2-2; D gene unclear. Per the germline V gene, CDR1 is MRHNA and CDR2 is SNTAGT. The CDR3 is 15 residues long. The V and J ends lost 4 bases and 5 bases respectively, with 14 bases between them. The CDR3 coding sequence is TGTGCCAGCAGTGCTTCTTCGGGTGGGACCGGGGAGCTGTTTTTT. This gives the protein CASSASSGGTGELFF.

This chain uses TRBV5-4 with TRBJ2-1; the match to TRBD1 covers 8 bases. V gave up 2 bases and J gave up 8 bases; unmatched junction bases: 6. This CDR3 region has 14 residues. CDR1 is SGHNT and CDR2 is YYREEE in the germline V gene (reference sequence). CDR3 loop: CASSFGQGADEQFF. The CDR3 nucleotides are TGTGCCAGCAGCTTTGGTCAGGGGGCTGATGAGCAGTTCTTC.

This clone was recorded a few times. The chain joins TRBV18 to TRBJ2-5, with D possibly TRBD2 on 6 matching bases. The CDR3 consists of 14 residues. Trimming shortened V by 2 bases and J by 4 bases, and 11 bases separated the two germline ends. From germline, CDR1 is KGHSH and CDR2 LQKENI. CDR3 nucleotide sequence: TGTGCCAGCTCACCAAAGGCGGGGCCAGAGACCCAGTACTTC. Protein product: CASSPKAGPETQYF.

This chain joins TRBV28 and TRBJ1-2; D not certain. This CDR3 region has 10 residues. Trimming took 10 bases from V and 8 from J, leaving 11 bases between them. CDR1 is MDHEN, CDR2 SYDVKM, per germline. The CDR3 is CATAERGYTF. In nucleotides, the CDR3 is TGTGCCACCGCCGAGAGGGGCTACACCTTC.

This clone has only a few counts. The chain is built from TRBV2 and TRBJ2-7; 7 bases are shared with TRBD2. Trimming removed 8 bases from V and 2 bases from J; junction bases left unmatched: 3. The CDR3 covers 12 residues. Germline CDR1 SNHLY, CDR2 FYNNEI. DNA for the CDR3: TGTGCCAGCCTGGGGGGGGCCTACGAGCAGTACTTC. Protein product: CASLGGAYEQYF.

V gene TRBV5-4 combines with J gene TRBJ2-7; 8 bases map to TRBD1. This CDR3 is 13 amino acids long. V trimming: 2 bases; J trimming: 7 bases; junction bases outside the gene matches: 5. CDR1 is SGHNT and CDR2 is YYREEE in the germline V gene (reference sequence). CDR3 sequence: CASSLDRGGEQYF. DNA of the CDR3: TGTGCCAGCAGCTTAGACAGGGGCGGAGAGCAGTACTTC.

This clone has just a few counts. The chain joins TRBV27 to TRBJ2-3; D is possibly TRBD1 (5 bases). The CDR3 extends over 12 amino acids. Germline CDR1 and CDR2: MNHEY and SMNVEV (reference sequence). V lost 5 bases to trimming and J lost 6 bases, with 9 bases between them. DNA for the CDR3: TGTGCCAGCAGTCAAACAGGTGATACGCAGTATTTT. Protein product: CASSQTGDTQYF.

This clone came up a few times. This sequence joins TRBV4-1 and TRBJ2-3; 7 bases align to TRBD2. The CDR3 runs to 19 residues. The J segment lost 2 bases and the V segment lost 0 bases, leaving 14 bases of the junction unmatched. Germline-derived CDR1 and CDR2 are MGHRA and YSYEKL. CDR3 DNA: TGCGCCAGCAGCCAAGAAGATCGGCGGGGCGGGGGACTCACAGATACGCAGTATTTT. Its protein product is CASSQEDRRGGGLTDTQYF.

V and J are TRBV5-5 and TRBJ2-7; 10 nucleotides align to TRBD2. The CDR3 spans 13 residues. The V gene end was trimmed by 4 bases and the J gene end by 6 bases; junction bases not matched to a gene: 4. Germline lookup yields CDR1 SGHKS and CDR2 YYEKEE (reference sequence). The CDR3 DNA reads as TGTGCCAGCAGCCTAGCGGGAGAGACCGAGCAGTACTTC. Amino acids: CASSLAGETEQYF. Using reference TRBV5-5 and TRBJ2-7 for the parts outside the CDR3, the full variable domain is DAGVTQSPTHLIKTRGQQVTLRCSPISGHKSVSWYQQVLGQGPQFIFQYYEKEERGRGNFPDRFSARQFPNYSSELNVNALLLGDSALYLCASSLAGETEQYFGPGTRLTVT.

The chain employs TRBV30 and TRBJ2-1; 10 nucleotides align to TRBD1. The CDR3 is made up of 19 amino acids. Germline V gives CDR1 GTSNPN, CDR2 SVGIG (reference sequence). Trimming removed 2 bases from V and 8 bases from J; junction bases left unmatched: 21. The CDR3 reads CAWSRGTGATTRSNYEQFF. DNA for the CDR3: TGTGCCTGGAGTCGCGGGACAGGGGCTACGACTAGAAGTAACTATGAGCAGTTCTTC.

This clone was seen only once. V usage is TRBV10-2 and J usage is TRBJ2-3, with TRBD2 matching 7 bases. This CDR3 spans 13 amino acids. With V trimmed by 8 bases and J by 2 bases, 4 bases remained unmatched. Germline loops: CDR1 WSHSY, CDR2 SAAADI. The CDR3 here is CASLLATTDTQYF. CDR3 in DNA: TGCGCCAGCCTACTAGCGACCACAGATACGCAGTATTTT.

This clone came up a few times. Other DNA sequences in this specimen translate into the identical CDR3. The chain combines TRBV10-3 with TRBJ1-1, with TRBD1 identical over 7 bases. The CDR3 is made up of 14 amino acids. V lost 8 bases and J lost 1; bases outside the gene matches: 7. The germline gives CDR1 ENHRY, CDR2 SYGVKD. CDR3 in DNA: TGTGCCATCTCCGGGCAGGGGGGGAACACTGAAGCTTTCTTT. This translates into CAISGQGGNTEAFF.

This chain uses TRBV19 with TRBJ2-3; D is possibly TRBD1 (6 bases). This CDR3 is 14 amino acids long. Trimming left V 3 bases short and J 5 bases short, with 12 bases between. The germline gives CDR1 LNHDA, CDR2 SQIVND (reference sequence). CDR3 DNA sequence: TGTGCCAGTAGTATTCGGGCAGGGGTAGATACGCAGTATTTT. It codes for CASSIRAGVDTQYF.

The chain is built from TRBV6-1 and TRBJ1-3; unclear D gene. The germline gives CDR1 MNHNS, CDR2 SASEGT. CDR3 size: 13 residues. Trimming removed 1 base at V and 3 bases at J, with 4 bases between. The CDR3 DNA is TGTGCCAGCAGTGAAGGTAATGGAAACACCATATATTTT. Its protein product is CASSEGNGNTIYF.

V is TRBV2 and J is TRBJ2-3; 9 bases fit TRBD1. The length of the CDR3 is 15 residues. The germline CDR1 and CDR2 sequences are SNHLY and FYNNEI. V shed 6 bases, J shed 6 bases, and the junction held 10 bases outside the gene matches. The CDR3 DNA follows: TGTGCCAGCAGCGCCCAGGACAGGGGAGGGGATACGCAGTATTTT. This sequence encodes CASSAQDRGGDTQYF.

This chain connects TRBV6-1 to TRBJ2-2; 7 bases map to TRBD2. The V gene's germline CDR1 is MNHNS and CDR2 SASEGT. The CDR3 runs 15 residues. The junction had 8 bases not matched to a gene; V was cut back by 4 bases and J by 6 bases. The CDR3 protein is CASSGTRVGSGELFF. The CDR3 DNA sequence: TGTGCCAGCAGTGGGACTAGGGTAGGATCCGGGGAGCTGTTTTTT.

V usage is TRBV7-9 and J usage is TRBJ2-7; tentatively, D is TRBD2 (6 bases). Trimming removed 10 bases from V and 3 bases from J, with 10 bases in between. The CDR3 consists of 11 residues. The germline V gene encodes CDR1 SEHNR and CDR2 FQNEAQ (reference sequence). The CDR3 loop is CAIPGDYEQYF. The CDR3 coding sequence is TGTGCCATCCCGGGGGACTACGAGCAGTACTTC. The variable domain in full, with the rest retrieved from reference TRBV7-9 and TRBJ2-7, is DTGVSQNPRHKITKRGQNVTFRCDPISEHNRLYWYRQTLGQGPEFLTYFQNEAQLEKSRLLSDRFSAERPKGSFSTLEIQRTEQGDSAMYLCAIPGDYEQYFGPGTRLTVT.

The chain uses TRBV10-3 and TRBJ2-2, with a tentative D call TRBD2 (6 bases). This CDR3 has 14 amino acids. V lost 9 bases and J 8 bases, leaving 19 bases between the germline ends. Germline-derived CDR1 and CDR2 are ENHRY and SYGVKD. The CDR3 protein is CAMGPPTSLGELFF. The CDR3 DNA reads TGTGCCATGGGGCCCCCGACTAGTTTGGGGGAGCTGTTTTTT.

Ten or more counts support this clone. The CDR3 here is CASSYSGSENSPLHF. For the CDR3, the DNA is TGTGCCAGCAGCTACAGTGGGTCAGAGAATTCACCCCTCCACTTT. This chain links TRBV7-8 with TRBJ1-6; D not resolved. There are 15 residues in the CDR3. Germline V gives CDR1 SGHVS, CDR2 FQNEAQ. V lost 4 bases and J lost 7, with 14 bases in between.

This clone was detected once. This chain joins TRBV30 and TRBJ2-1; weak D call: TRBD1 (6 bases). Germline CDR1 reads GTSNPN; CDR2 reads SVGIG (reference sequence). The length of the CDR3 is 15 residues. The V gene lost 4 bases and the J gene lost 5 bases, with 18 bases spanning the gap. The CDR3 sequence is CAWTLMGQGNNEQFF. In DNA, the CDR3 is TGTGCCTGGACCCTGATGGGACAAGGCAACAATGAGCAGTTCTTC.